This T cell receptor (beta chain) was captured in a study of beta chain features in type 1 diabetes. What was sequenced were expressed TCRB transcripts, since all of the isolated RNA had been reverse transcribed. The protocol was immunoSEQ multiplex PCR, while the TCRdb copy is restricted to in-frame clones and leaves out a portion. The sample lists around 340,000 clones; roughly a fifth were seen once. This clone turned up a few times. Other DNA sequences in the same sample also yield this CDR3. The sequence was collected from a woman between 18 and 30 years old in good health. What was sequenced was naive CD4+ T cells from blood.

CDR3 DNA sequence: TGCAGCGCACCGGGACTAGCGGTCTACAATGAGCAGTTCTTC. Its translation is CSAPGLAVYNEQFF. The chain carries TRBV29-1 and TRBJ2-1, with 11 nucleotides matching TRBD2. V shed 7 bases, J shed 3 bases, and the junction held 5 bases outside the gene matches. The CDR3 consists of 14 residues. The germline CDR1 and CDR2 sequences are SQVTM and ANQGSEA.